Below, 12 T cell receptor beta chains from the same sample are listed, as sequenced in a study of cytomegalovirus exposure and HLA in healthy donors. PCR involved 60 Vbeta and 13 Jbeta primers. The data were produced by immunoSEQ multiplex PCR, yet TCRdb's version contains in-frame clones alone and is incomplete. The sample consists of about 170,000 clones, 80% to 90% of them appearing once. The sequenced sample was PBMCs. Receptors were obtained from a male donor in good health and CMV-seronegative.

This clone was recorded only once. The genes are TRBV13 and TRBJ2-2; 7 bases map to TRBD2. CDR1 is PRHDT and CDR2 is FYEKMQ in the germline V gene (reference sequence). Unmatched junction bases numbered 15, after V lost 3 bases and J lost 8 bases. CDR3 size: 17 residues. The chain's CDR3 is CASSFYAGAGVGGELFF. CDR3 nucleotides: TGTGCCAGCAGCTTCTACGCTGGGGCGGGAGTCGGGGGGGAGCTGTTTTTT.

The rearrangement uses TRBV6-5 and TRBJ2-2, with 8 bases identical to TRBD1. The junction had 3 bases not matched to a gene; V was cut back by 2 bases and J by 1 base. CDR3 length: 16 amino acids. The germline CDR1 and CDR2 sequences are MNHEY and SVGAGI. The DNA of the CDR3 is TGTGCCAGCAGTTACCTTGGGACAGGGAACACCGGGGAGCTGTTTTTT. Its translation: CASSYLGTGNTGELFF.

This clone turned up a few times. The chain recombines TRBV2 with TRBJ1-1; unclear D gene. CDR1 is SNHLY, CDR2 FYNNEI, per germline. Trimming removed 4 bases at V and 3 bases at J, with 9 bases between. The CDR3 is made up of 13 amino acids. The DNA of the CDR3 is TGTGCCAGCAGTGTCGGAGCGGACACTGAAGCTTTCTTT. Its protein product is CASSVGADTEAFF.

This clone was counted a few times. The rearrangement joins TRBV9 to TRBJ2-3; the match to TRBD2 covers 11 bases. Germline values: CDR1 SGDLS, CDR2 YYNGEE. The CDR3 is 16 residues long. The V segment lost 2 bases and the J segment 5 bases; nucleotides outside the gene matches: 7. CDR3 bases: TGTGCCAGCAGCGTCGGGCTAGCGGGAGGTAGAGATACGCAGTATTTT. Translating gives CASSVGLAGGRDTQYF.

The chain recombines TRBV28 with TRBJ1-2; D perhaps matches TRBD1 (6 bases). CDR1 and CDR2 (germline): MDHEN, SYDVKM. The V gene lost 6 bases and the J gene lost 2 bases, with 13 bases spanning the gap. The length of the CDR3 is 14 residues. The DNA for the CDR3 is TGTGCCAGCAGCGACCCAGGGGAAAACTATGGCTACACCTTC. It is translated as CASSDPGENYGYTF.

The chain is built from TRBV7-9 and TRBJ2-1; no reliable D call. The V and J ends lost 1 base and 11 bases respectively, with 9 bases between them. CDR1 SEHNR and CDR2 FQNEAQ come from the germline V gene (reference sequence). This CDR3 is 12 amino acids long. This CDR3 reads CASSLGSAKQFF. The CDR3 DNA reads as TGTGCCAGCAGCTTAGGGTCTGCGAAGCAGTTCTTC.

The chain carries TRBV9 and TRBJ2-7; 10 bases are shared with TRBD2. Germline V gene lookup returns CDR1 SGDLS and CDR2 YYNGEE. This CDR3 is built from 15 residues. The V and J ends lost 0 bases and 3 bases, in that order; junction bases with no gene match: 3. CDR3 residues: CASSVGASGGYEQYF. For the CDR3, the DNA is TGTGCCAGCAGCGTAGGGGCTAGCGGGGGCTACGAGCAGTACTTC.

This clone appeared a few times. The rearrangement uses TRBV30 and TRBJ1-5; no reliable D call. CDR1 is GTSNPN and CDR2 is SVGIG in the germline V gene (reference sequence). With 0 bases removed from V and 5 bases from J, the gap between germline ends came to 8 bases. This CDR3 has 13 residues. For the CDR3, the DNA is TGTGCCTGGAGTGTTTTGGGAGATCAGCCCCAGCATTTT. Its protein product is CAWSVLGDQPQHF. The full variable domain, with the rest looked up from reference TRBV30 and TRBJ1-5, is SQTIHQWPATLVQPVGSPLSLECTVEGTSNPNLYWYRQAAGRGLQLLFYSVGIGQISSEVPQNLSASRPQDRQFILSSKKLLLSDSGFYLCAWSVLGDQPQHFGDGTRLSIL.

J is TRBJ1-2 and V is TRBV7-8; TRBD1 might be the D (5 bases). Per the germline V gene, CDR1 is SGHVS and CDR2 is FQNEAQ. There are 15 residues in the CDR3. Trimming took off 0 bases at V and 0 bases at J, with 8 bases between the two ends. CDR3 sequence reads: CASSLAGGTNYGYTF. The CDR3 nucleotides read TGTGCCAGCAGCTTAGCTGGGGGGACTAACTATGGCTACACCTTC.

Remarks on this clone: The sample holds other DNA sequences that translate to the same CDR3. V and J are TRBV29-1 and TRBJ2-7; D perhaps matches TRBD2 (6 bases). This CDR3 is built from 12 residues. From germline, CDR1 is SQVTM and CDR2 ANQGSEA. Trimming shortened V by 4 bases and J by 1 base, and 8 bases separated the two germline ends. CDR3 nucleotides: TGCAGCGTTGTCGGGGGATCCTACGAGCAGTACTTC. Translation gives CSVVGGSYEQYF.

This clone was detected a few times. This chain links TRBV19 with TRBJ1-4; D possibly corresponds to TRBD1 (6 bases). This CDR3 region has 12 residues. Trimming stripped 4 bases from V and 15 bases from J, with 15 bases between. Germline values: CDR1 LNHDA, CDR2 SQIVND (reference sequence). The CDR3 DNA is TGTGCCAGTAGTACCGTACCAGGGGCCGTGTTTTTT. Protein: CASSTVPGAVFF.

The gene calls are TRBV5-1 and TRBJ1-1; 8 nucleotides agree with TRBD1. With V trimmed by 1 base and J by 2 bases, 7 bases remained unmatched. Germline-derived CDR1 and CDR2 are SGHRS and YFSETQ. The CDR3 consists of 16 residues. In DNA, the CDR3 is TGCGCCAGCAGCTTGCAGGGGGCGCAGATAAACACTGAAGCTTTCTTT. As protein: CASSLQGAQINTEAFF.